Sequencing of this TCR beta chain was carried out in a study of blood T cell repertoires in COVID-19. Method: immunoSEQ multiplex PCR; TCRdb's copy keeps in-frame clones and lacks some. The data show under 250,000 clones, 85% to 90% seen once. This clone was seen once. This CDR3 comprises 17 residues. With V trimmed by 2 bases and J by 7 bases, 11 bases remained unmatched. In germline, CDR1 is SGHNT, CDR2 YYREEE (reference sequence). Sequencing was carried out using peripheral blood. The rearrangement joins TRBV5-4 to TRBJ2-1; 11 positions agree with TRBD2. This clonotype originated in a man younger than 45 with COVID-19, enrolled during active disease. CDR3 nucleotide sequence: TGTGCCAGCAGCTTAGGGCTCGGGACTAGCGGACGGAATGAGCAGTTCTTC. Translation gives CASSLGLGTSGRNEQFF.